A single T cell receptor beta chain is shown here with its context. This clonotype was detected a few times. The target of this receptor is not known. The record has no base qualities; no much larger clone is one base away. These data come from a study of immune reconstitution after stem cell transplant in scleroderma (dated by TCRdb to 2015 to 2018). The library relied on RT-PCR. The sequencing machine was an Illumina MiSeq. TCRdb trimmed public reads at Q25 via fastp, called clones via MiXCR and kept in-frame beta chains. Rows with one shared CDR3 protein collapse into an entry with the most common genes and DNA. Counted in this sample were about 2,000 distinct CDR3 sequences; roughly 15% of them appeared once. More than 7% of the sample comes from the top ten. The V end loses 7 bases and the J end loses 8 bases, and a stretch of 14 bases separates them. The germline V gene sets CDR1 to SNHLY and CDR2 to FYNNEI. The CDR3 starts with the cysteine, ends with the phenylalanine, and has 12 residues. Kept here is only the CDR3 DNA, which spans 36 bases and is read in frame from base 1.

The sample was gathered before or after autologous hematopoietic stem cell transplantation (not recorded which). The receptor was derived from a female donor with systemic sclerosis. The chain is encoded by TRBV2 joined to TRBJ1-1; the best D guess is TRBD1, with 5 bases matching. The nucleotide sequence reads TGTGCCAGCACCCGTCCCGGGGGGGAAGCTTTCTTT. Translated, this gives CASTRPGGEAFF.